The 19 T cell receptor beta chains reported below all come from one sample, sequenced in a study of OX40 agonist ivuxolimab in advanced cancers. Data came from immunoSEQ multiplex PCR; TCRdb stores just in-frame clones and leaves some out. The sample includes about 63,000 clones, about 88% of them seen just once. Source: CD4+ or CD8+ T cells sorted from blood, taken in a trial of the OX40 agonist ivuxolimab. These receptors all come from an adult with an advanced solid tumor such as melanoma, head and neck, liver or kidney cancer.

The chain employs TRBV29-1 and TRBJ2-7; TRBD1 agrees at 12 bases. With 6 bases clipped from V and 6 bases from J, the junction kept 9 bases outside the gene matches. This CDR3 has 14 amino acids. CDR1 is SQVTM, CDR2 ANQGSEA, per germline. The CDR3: CSVVWRDRGLEQYF. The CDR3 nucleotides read TGCAGCGTCGTGTGGAGGGACAGGGGGCTCGAGCAGTACTTC.

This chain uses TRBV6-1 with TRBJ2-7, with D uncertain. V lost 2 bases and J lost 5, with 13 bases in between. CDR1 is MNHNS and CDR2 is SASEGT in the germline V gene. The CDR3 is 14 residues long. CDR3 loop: CASSELIVRDEQYF. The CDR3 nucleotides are TGTGCCAGCAGTGAACTGATAGTTCGCGACGAGCAGTACTTC.

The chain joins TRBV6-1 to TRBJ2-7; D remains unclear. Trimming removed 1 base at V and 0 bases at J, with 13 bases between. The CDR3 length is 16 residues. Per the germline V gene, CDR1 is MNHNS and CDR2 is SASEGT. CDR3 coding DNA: TGTGCCAGCAGTGAAGTGATAGATTGGGGCTCCTACGAGCAGTACTTC. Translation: CASSEVIDWGSYEQYF.

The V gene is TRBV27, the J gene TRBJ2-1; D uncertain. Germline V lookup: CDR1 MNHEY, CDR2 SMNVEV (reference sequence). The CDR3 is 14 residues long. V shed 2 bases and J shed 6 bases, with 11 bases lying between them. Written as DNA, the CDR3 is TGTGCCAGCAGTTTAAGGAAGTACCTCAATGAGCAGTTCTTC. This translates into CASSLRKYLNEQFF.

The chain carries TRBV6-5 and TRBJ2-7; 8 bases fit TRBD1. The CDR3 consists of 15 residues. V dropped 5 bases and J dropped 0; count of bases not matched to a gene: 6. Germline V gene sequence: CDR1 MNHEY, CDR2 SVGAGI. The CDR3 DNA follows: TGTGCCAGCAGTAAAGGACAGGGAAGCTCCTACGAGCAGTACTTC. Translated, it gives CASSKGQGSSYEQYF.

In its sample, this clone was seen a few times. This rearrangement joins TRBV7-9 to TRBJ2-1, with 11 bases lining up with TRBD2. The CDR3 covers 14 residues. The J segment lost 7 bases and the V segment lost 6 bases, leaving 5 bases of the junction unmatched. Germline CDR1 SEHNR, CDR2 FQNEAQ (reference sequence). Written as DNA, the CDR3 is TGTGCCAGCAGATCTAGCGGGGGGATGAATGAGCAGTTCTTC. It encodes CASRSSGGMNEQFF.

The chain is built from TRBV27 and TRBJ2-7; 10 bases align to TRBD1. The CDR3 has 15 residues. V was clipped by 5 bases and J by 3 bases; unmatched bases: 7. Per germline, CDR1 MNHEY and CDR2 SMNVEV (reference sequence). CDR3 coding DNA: TGTGCCAGCAGTCTCGGACAGGGGGGGTTCTACGAGCAGTACTTC. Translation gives CASSLGQGGFYEQYF.

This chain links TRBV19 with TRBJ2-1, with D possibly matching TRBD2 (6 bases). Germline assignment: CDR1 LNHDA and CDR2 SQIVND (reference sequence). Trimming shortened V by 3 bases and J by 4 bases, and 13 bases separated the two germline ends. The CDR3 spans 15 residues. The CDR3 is CASSMDGSRYNEQFF. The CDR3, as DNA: TGTGCCAGTAGTATGGACGGGAGTAGGTACAATGAGCAGTTCTTC.

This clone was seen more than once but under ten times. The CDR3 reads CASSPGDRQQETQYF. The CDR3 bases are TGTGCCAGCAGCCCCGGGGACAGGCAGCAAGAGACCCAGTACTTC. The chain has TRBV7-6 and TRBJ2-5, with 8 bases fitting TRBD1. V lost 5 bases, J lost 2 bases, and 7 bases stayed unmatched. Germline CDR1 is SGHVS and CDR2 is FNYEAQ. The CDR3 sequence is 15 residues long.

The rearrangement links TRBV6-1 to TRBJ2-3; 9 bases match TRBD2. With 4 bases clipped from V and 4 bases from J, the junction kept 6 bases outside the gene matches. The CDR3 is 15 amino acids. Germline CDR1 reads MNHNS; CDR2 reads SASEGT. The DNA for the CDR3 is TGTGCCAGCAGTGTTGTAGCGGGGGTGGCAGATACGCAGTATTTT. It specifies CASSVVAGVADTQYF.

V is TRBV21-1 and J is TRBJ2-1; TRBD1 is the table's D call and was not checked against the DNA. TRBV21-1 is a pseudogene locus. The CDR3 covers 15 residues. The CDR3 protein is CASRLRDRVDNEQFF. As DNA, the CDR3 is TGTGCCAGCAGGCTCCGGGACAGGGTTGACAATGAGCAGTTCTTC.

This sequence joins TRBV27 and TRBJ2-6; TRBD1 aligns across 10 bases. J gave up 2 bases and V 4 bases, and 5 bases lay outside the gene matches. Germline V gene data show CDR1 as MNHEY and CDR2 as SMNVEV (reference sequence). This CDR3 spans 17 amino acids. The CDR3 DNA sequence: TGTGCCAGCAGTTCCTCCGGGACAGGGGCTGGGGCCAACGTCCTGACTTTC. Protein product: CASSSSGTGAGANVLTF.

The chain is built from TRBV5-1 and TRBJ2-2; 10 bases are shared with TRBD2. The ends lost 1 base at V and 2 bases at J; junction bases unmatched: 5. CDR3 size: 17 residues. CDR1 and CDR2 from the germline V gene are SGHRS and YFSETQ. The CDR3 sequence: CASSLTSGALNTGELFF. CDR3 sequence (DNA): TGCGCCAGCAGCTTGACTAGCGGGGCCCTAAACACCGGGGAGCTGTTTTTT.

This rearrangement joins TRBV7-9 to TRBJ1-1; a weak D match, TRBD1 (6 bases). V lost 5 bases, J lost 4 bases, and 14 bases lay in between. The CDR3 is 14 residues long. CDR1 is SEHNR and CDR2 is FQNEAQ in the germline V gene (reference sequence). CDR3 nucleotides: TGTGCCAGCAGCGCCAGAGGGGGGATCACTGAAGCTTTCTTT. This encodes CASSARGGITEAFF. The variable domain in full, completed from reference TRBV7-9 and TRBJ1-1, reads DTGVSQNPRHKITKRGQNVTFRCDPISEHNRLYWYRQTLGQGPEFLTYFQNEAQLEKSRLLSDRFSAERPKGSFSTLEIQRTEQGDSAMYLCASSARGGITEAFFGQGTRLTVV.

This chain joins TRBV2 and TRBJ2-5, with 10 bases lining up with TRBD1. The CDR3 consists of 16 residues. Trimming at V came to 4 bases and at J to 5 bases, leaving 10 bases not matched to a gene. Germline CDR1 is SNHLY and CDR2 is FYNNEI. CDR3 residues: CASSAPGQGYVETQYF. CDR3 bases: TGTGCCAGCAGTGCACCGGGACAGGGGTACGTGGAGACCCAGTACTTC. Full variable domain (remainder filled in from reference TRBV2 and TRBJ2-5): EPEVTQTPSHQVTQMGQEVILRCVPISNHLYFYWYRQILGQKVEFLVSFYNNEISEKSEIFDDQFSVERPDGSNFTLKIRSTKLEDSAMYFCASSAPGQGYVETQYFGPGTRLLVL.

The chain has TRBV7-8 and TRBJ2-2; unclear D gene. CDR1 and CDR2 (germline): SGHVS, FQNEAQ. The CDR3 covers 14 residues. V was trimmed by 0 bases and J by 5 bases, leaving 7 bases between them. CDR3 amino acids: CASSLALQTGELFF. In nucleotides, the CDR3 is TGTGCCAGCAGCTTAGCGTTACAGACCGGGGAGCTGTTTTTT.

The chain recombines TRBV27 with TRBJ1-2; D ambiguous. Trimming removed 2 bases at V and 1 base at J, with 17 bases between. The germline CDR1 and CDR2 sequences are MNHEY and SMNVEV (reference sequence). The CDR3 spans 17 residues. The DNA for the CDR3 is TGTGCCAGCAGTTTAACACGGAGAGGTTTTGGTAACTATGGCTACACCTTC. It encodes CASSLTRRGFGNYGYTF.

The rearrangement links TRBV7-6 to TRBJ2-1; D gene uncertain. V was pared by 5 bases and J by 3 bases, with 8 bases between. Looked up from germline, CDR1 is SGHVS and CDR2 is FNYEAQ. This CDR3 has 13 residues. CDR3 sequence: CASSPPLYNEQFF. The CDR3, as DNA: TGTGCCAGCAGCCCCCCCCTCTACAATGAGCAGTTCTTC.

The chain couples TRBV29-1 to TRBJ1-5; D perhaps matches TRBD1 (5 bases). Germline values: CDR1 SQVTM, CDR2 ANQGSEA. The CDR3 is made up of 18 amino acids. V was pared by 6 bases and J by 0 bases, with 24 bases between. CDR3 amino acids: CSVPNSDKKGYSNQPQHF. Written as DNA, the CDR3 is TGCAGCGTACCAAATTCGGACAAGAAGGGATATAGCAATCAGCCCCAGCATTTT.